A selection of T cell receptor beta chains follows, all from one sample in a study of long-term antiretroviral therapy in people with HIV. The table came from immunoSEQ multiplex PCR; TCRdb's copy has only in-frame clones and leaves some out. The table lists some 30,000 clones, around 90% of them singletons. The sample was unsorted PBMCs, taken 1.8 years after starting antiretroviral therapy. These receptors were taken from a woman between 18 and 30 years old with HIV. Each CDR3 is given with its conserved first and last residue. Each record gives: J gene, V gene, D gene, CDR3 protein, CDR3 DNA. The D gene is left open where the match is weak.

j_gene: TRBJ1-1; v_gene: TRBV6-5; d_gene: -; CDR3aa: CASSYLVGMNTEAFF; CDR3nt: TGTGCCAGCAGTTACTTGGTGGGAATGAACACTGAAGCTTTCTTT
j_gene: TRBJ1-2; v_gene: TRBV4-3; d_gene: -; CDR3aa: CASSQDWGNYGYTF; CDR3nt: TGCGCCAGCAGCCAAGACTGGGGTAACTATGGCTACACCTTC
j_gene: TRBJ2-3; v_gene: TRBV5-1; d_gene: -; CDR3aa: CASTGTPRTDTQYF; CDR3nt: TGCGCCAGTACCGGGACTCCTCGCACAGATACGCAGTATTTT
j_gene: TRBJ1-2; v_gene: TRBV27; d_gene: TRBD1; CDR3aa: CASSLTRTGIHGYTF; CDR3nt: TGTGCCAGCAGTTTGACACGGACAGGGATACATGGCTACACCTTC
j_gene: TRBJ2-4; v_gene: TRBV18; d_gene: -; CDR3aa: CASSPLNTQNIQYF; CDR3nt: TGTGCCAGCTCACCATTGAACACACAAAACATTCAGTACTTC
j_gene: TRBJ2-5; v_gene: TRBV10-3; d_gene: -; CDR3aa: CAISESRGSGSGRQAQYF; CDR3nt: TGTGCCATCAGTGAGTCGCGGGGTTCGGGATCAGGTCGGCAGGCCCAGTACTTC
j_gene: TRBJ2-7; v_gene: TRBV7-2; d_gene: TRBD2; CDR3aa: CASSLVGTSKHEQYF; CDR3nt: TGTGCCAGCAGCTTAGTCGGGACTAGCAAGCACGAGCAGTACTTC
j_gene: TRBJ2-2; v_gene: TRBV13; d_gene: -; CDR3aa: CASSSQNTGELFF; CDR3nt: TGTGCCAGCAGCTCCCAAAACACCGGGGAGCTGTTTTTT
j_gene: TRBJ2-1; v_gene: TRBV5-1; d_gene: -; CDR3aa: CASSFFSSPTYNEQFF; CDR3nt: TGCGCCAGCAGCTTTTTTAGCAGCCCTACCTACAATGAGCAGTTCTTC
j_gene: TRBJ1-2; v_gene: TRBV9; d_gene: -; CDR3aa: CASSFQGRGGYTF; CDR3nt: TGTGCCAGCAGCTTCCAGGGGAGGGGTGGCTACACCTTC
j_gene: TRBJ2-5; v_gene: TRBV20-1; d_gene: -; CDR3aa: CSARDATLHF; CDR3nt: TGCAGTGCTAGAGACGCGACTCTACACTTC
j_gene: TRBJ1-1; v_gene: TRBV28; d_gene: TRBD1; CDR3aa: CASSTRDRVMNTEAFF; CDR3nt: TGTGCCAGCAGTACAAGGGACAGGGTAATGAACACTGAAGCTTTCTTT
j_gene: TRBJ2-5; v_gene: TRBV5-1; d_gene: -; CDR3aa: CASSFSPERQRETQYF; CDR3nt: TGCGCCAGCAGCTTTTCCCCGGAAAGGCAAAGGGAGACCCAGTACTTC
j_gene: TRBJ1-6; v_gene: TRBV28; d_gene: -; CDR3aa: CASTYPSAEASPLHF; CDR3nt: TGTGCCAGCACTTACCCGTCGGCCGAGGCATCACCCCTCCACTTT
j_gene: TRBJ2-5; v_gene: TRBV11-2; d_gene: TRBD1; CDR3aa: CASSLGQGRETQYF; CDR3nt: TGTGCCAGCAGCCTAGGACAGGGACGCGAGACCCAGTACTTC
j_gene: TRBJ1-5; v_gene: TRBV4-3; d_gene: -; CDR3aa: CASSQDVGLGRHF; CDR3nt: TGCGCCAGCAGCCAAGATGTGGGCTTGGGTAGGCATTTT
j_gene: TRBJ2-3; v_gene: TRBV5-1; d_gene: -; CDR3aa: CASSLSGFSTDTQYF; CDR3nt: TGCGCCAGCAGCTTGAGTGGGTTTAGCACAGATACGCAGTATTTT
j_gene: TRBJ1-2; v_gene: TRBV28; d_gene: -; CDR3aa: CASSRTNYGYTF; CDR3nt: TGTGCCAGCAGCCGAACTAACTATGGCTACACCTTC
j_gene: TRBJ1-1; v_gene: TRBV4-2; d_gene: -; CDR3aa: CASSHLGEGRTEAFF; CDR3nt: TGTGCCAGCAGCCACCTGGGAGAGGGGCGCACTGAAGCTTTCTTT
j_gene: TRBJ2-5; v_gene: TRBV7-2; d_gene: TRBD2; CDR3aa: CASSRPGLAGGRGETQYF; CDR3nt: TGTGCCAGCAGCCGGCCGGGACTAGCGGGAGGGAGGGGGGAGACCCAGTACTTC
j_gene: TRBJ1-5; v_gene: TRBV28; d_gene: TRBD1; CDR3aa: CASSLFGQGFRQPQHF; CDR3nt: TGTGCCAGCAGTCTTTTCGGACAGGGGTTTCGCCAGCCCCAGCATTTT
j_gene: TRBJ2-1; v_gene: TRBV25-1; d_gene: TRBD2; CDR3aa: CASRLTSGGPNEQFF; CDR3nt: TGTGCCAGCAGATTGACTAGCGGGGGGCCCAATGAGCAGTTCTTC
j_gene: TRBJ1-1; v_gene: TRBV7-2; d_gene: TRBD1; CDR3aa: CASSLLGGQVNTEAFF; CDR3nt: TGTGCCAGCAGCTTATTAGGGGGCCAAGTGAACACTGAAGCTTTCTTT
j_gene: TRBJ1-2; v_gene: TRBV5-8; d_gene: -; CDR3aa: CASKTLTVVDRYGYTF; CDR3nt: TGTGCCAGCAAGACACTGACAGTGGTCGACCGCTATGGCTACACCTTC
j_gene: TRBJ2-7; v_gene: TRBV11-3; d_gene: TRBD1; CDR3aa: CASSPGQGPSYEQYF; CDR3nt: TGTGCCAGCAGCCCTGGACAGGGCCCTTCCTACGAGCAGTACTTC
j_gene: TRBJ2-7; v_gene: TRBV5-1; d_gene: -; CDR3aa: CASSLDLAITYEQYF; CDR3nt: TGCGCCAGCAGCTTGGATCTAGCGATCACCTACGAGCAGTACTTC
j_gene: TRBJ1-1; v_gene: TRBV5-4; d_gene: -; CDR3aa: CASSRPAGSEAFF; CDR3nt: TGTGCCAGCAGCCGACCTGCGGGGAGTGAAGCTTTCTTT
j_gene: TRBJ1-2; v_gene: TRBV6-5; d_gene: TRBD1; CDR3aa: CASSLGGSNYGYTF; CDR3nt: TGTGCCAGCAGCTTAGGGGGCTCGAACTATGGCTACACCTTC
j_gene: TRBJ1-2; v_gene: TRBV25-1; d_gene: TRBD1; CDR3aa: CASRTTGPPYGYTF; CDR3nt: TGTGCCAGCAGAACGACAGGGCCACCCTATGGCTACACCTTC
j_gene: TRBJ2-2; v_gene: TRBV6-5; d_gene: -; CDR3aa: CASSLQPTGELFF; CDR3nt: TGTGCCAGCAGCCTACAGCCCACCGGGGAGCTGTTTTTT
j_gene: TRBJ1-1; v_gene: TRBV5-1; d_gene: TRBD1; CDR3aa: CASSQPSGGIGSAFF; CDR3nt: TGCGCCAGCAGCCAACCATCAGGGGGAATAGGTTCGGCTTTCTTT
j_gene: TRBJ2-7; v_gene: TRBV27; d_gene: -; CDR3aa: CASSFSGSLYEQYF; CDR3nt: TGTGCCAGCAGTTTTTCGGGGAGCCTCTACGAGCAGTACTTC
j_gene: TRBJ2-7; v_gene: TRBV9; d_gene: -; CDR3aa: CASSESSTSGLARHEQYF; CDR3nt: TGTGCCAGCAGCGAATCATCTACCTCTGGGTTAGCGAGGCACGAGCAGTACTTC
j_gene: TRBJ2-7; v_gene: TRBV2; d_gene: -; CDR3aa: CASSVAVYEQYF; CDR3nt: TGTGCCAGCAGTGTAGCAGTTTACGAGCAGTACTTC
j_gene: TRBJ1-1; v_gene: TRBV27; d_gene: -; CDR3aa: CASSPTPRDTDTEAFF; CDR3nt: TGTGCCAGCAGTCCCACCCCTCGGGACACGGACACTGAAGCTTTCTTT
j_gene: TRBJ1-1; v_gene: TRBV11-2; d_gene: -; CDR3aa: CASSLEMNTEAFF; CDR3nt: TGTGCCAGCAGCTTAGAAATGAACACTGAAGCTTTCTTT
j_gene: TRBJ2-2; v_gene: TRBV9; d_gene: TRBD2; CDR3aa: CASSVASGGMGELFF; CDR3nt: TGTGCCAGCAGCGTAGCCAGCGGGGGTATGGGGGAGCTGTTTTTT
j_gene: TRBJ2-1; v_gene: TRBV19; d_gene: -; CDR3aa: CASSIRGAHNEQFF; CDR3nt: TGTGCCAGTAGTATCAGAGGGGCGCACAATGAGCAGTTCTTC
j_gene: TRBJ1-5; v_gene: TRBV6-5; d_gene: -; CDR3aa: CASRPYPGEQPQHF; CDR3nt: TGTGCCAGCAGACCCTACCCTGGGGAGCAGCCCCAGCATTTT
j_gene: TRBJ2-1; v_gene: TRBV21-1; d_gene: -; CDR3aa: CASPRLAGGPGNEQFF; CDR3nt: TGTGCCAGCCCTCGACTAGCGGGAGGGCCAGGCAATGAGCAGTTCTTC